This is a list of T cell receptor beta chains from one sample in a study of T-cell memory formation after mild COVID-19. TCRdb used MiXCR to reprocess the 5' RACE reads, holding one entry per CDR3 protein. This table has about 430,000 distinct CDR3 sequences, roughly 26% appearing once. The specimen sequenced was PBMCs or a T cell subset sorted from them (not recorded which). The receptors derive from an adult woman who had mild COVID-19 (a few samples of this study predate the infection). Cell type and time point are not known. Each CDR3 is given with its conserved first and last residue. The order of the fields is D gene, J gene, clone size, CDR3 length, V gene, CDR3 protein, CDR3 DNA. The D gene is left open where the match is weak. Clone size, where shown, is once, few, many, or a class for clones that have expanded.

>.|TRBJ1-1|.|14|TRBV7-9
CASSSALMNTEAFF
TGTGCCAGCAGCTCGGCACTAATGAACACTGAAGCTTTCTTT
>.|TRBJ1-2|.|11|TRBV29-1
CSAAEGNGYTF
TGCAGCGCTGCCGAGGGGAATGGCTACACCTTC
>.|TRBJ2-3|many|15|TRBV5-1
CASSLASPTRDTQYF
TGCGCCAGCAGCTTGGCCTCCCCCACCCGAGATACGCAGTATTTT
>.|TRBJ2-7|.|15|TRBV27
CASSLSGGQTYEQYF
TGTGCCAGCAGTTTATCGGGCGGGCAAACCTACGAGCAGTACTTC
>.|TRBJ1-5|few|14|TRBV11-2
CASSAAAGFQPQHF
TGTGCCAGCAGCGCCGCGGCGGGTTTTCAGCCCCAGCATTTT
>.|TRBJ2-3|.|13|TRBV20-1
CSASRDPSDTQYF
TGCAGTGCTAGCCGGGACCCGTCCGATACGCAGTATTTT
>.|TRBJ1-6|few|15|TRBV12-3/TRBV12-4
CASRPSGFQGSPLHF
TGTGCCAGCAGACCCTCAGGGTTTCAAGGTTCACCCCTCCACTTT
>TRBD2|TRBJ2-1|.|17|TRBV6-5
CASSPGGGRAGRNEQFF
TGTGCCAGCAGCCCGGGTGGCGGGAGGGCCGGGCGCAATGAGCAGTTCTTC
>.|TRBJ2-3|.|14|TRBV4-2
CASSQDGSTDTQYF
TGTGCCAGCAGCCAAGACGGGAGCACAGATACGCAGTATTTT
>.|TRBJ1-6|few|17|TRBV4-1
CASSQDPGVQRNSPLHF
TGCGCCAGCAGCCAAGATCCGGGGGTACAACGCAATTCACCCCTCCACTTT
>.|TRBJ2-2|.|13|TRBV6-1
CASEDSNTGELFF
TGTGCCAGTGAAGACTCGAACACCGGGGAGCTGTTTTTT
>TRBD1|TRBJ2-2|.|16|TRBV18
CASSPANRGTTGELFF
TGTGCCAGCTCACCGGCGAACAGGGGAACCACCGGGGAGCTGTTTTTT
>.|TRBJ1-2|.|12|TRBV29-1
CSVAEGTYGYTF
TGCAGCGTTGCAGAGGGGACCTATGGCTACACCTTC
>.|TRBJ1-1|few|16|TRBV7-8
CASSIPSGLTDTEAFF
TGTGCCAGCAGCATTCCTTCGGGCCTCACAGACACTGAAGCTTTCTTT
>.|TRBJ2-1|.|13|TRBV15
CATSRDSKDSTVF
TGTGCCACCAGCAGAGATTCGAAGGACTCCACGGTCTTC
>TRBD1|TRBJ1-1|few|14|TRBV14
CASSYRDRGTEAFF
TGTGCCAGCAGCTACCGGGACAGGGGGACTGAAGCTTTCTTT
>.|TRBJ1-5|.|13|TRBV12-3/TRBV12-4
CASTRPPDQPQHF
TGTGCCAGCACTCGTCCCCCAGATCAGCCCCAGCATTTT
>TRBD1|TRBJ1-4|few|15|TRBV15
CATSSPRDSIEKLFF
TGTGCCACCAGCAGCCCACGGGACAGCATTGAAAAACTGTTTTTT
>.|TRBJ1-2|.|14|TRBV20-1
CSAPPSTGNYGYTF
TGCAGTGCACCCCCCTCGACAGGAAACTATGGCTACACCTTC
>TRBD2|TRBJ2-5|.|14|TRBV20-1
CSALDFTSVETQYF
TGCAGTGCTCTAGACTTTACTAGCGTAGAGACCCAGTACTTC
>TRBD2|TRBJ2-1|few|16|TRBV9
CASSVVSGSSYNEQFF
TGTGCCAGCAGCGTAGTAAGCGGGAGCTCCTACAATGAGCAGTTCTTC
>.|TRBJ2-3|many|11|TRBV14
CASSRQDTQYF
TGTGCCAGCAGCCGCCAAGATACGCAGTATTTT
>.|TRBJ2-1|.|15|TRBV7-9
CASSPEAGPYNEQFF
TGTGCCAGCAGCCCGGAGGCAGGCCCCTACAATGAGCAGTTCTTC
>.|TRBJ2-7|.|15|TRBV9
CASSPLGTPNSEQYF
TGTGCCAGCAGCCCCCTCGGTACTCCCAACTCCGAGCAGTACTTC
>TRBD2|TRBJ2-5|.|19|TRBV12-3/TRBV12-4
CASSRTSGGLTSYQETQYF
TGTGCCAGCAGTCGGACTAGCGGGGGGCTTACCTCGTACCAAGAGACCCAGTACTTC
>.|TRBJ1-4|few|13|TRBV29-1
CSVGHSRNEKLFF
TGCAGCGTCGGACACTCGAGGAATGAAAAACTGTTTTTT
>.|TRBJ2-5|.|13|TRBV20-1
CSARAGTSETQYF
TGCAGTGCTAGAGCCGGGACATCAGAGACCCAGTACTTC
>.|TRBJ2-3|.|15|TRBV11-2
CASSLAGQNTDTQYF
TGTGCCAGCAGCTTGGCGGGACAGAACACAGATACGCAGTATTTT
>TRBD1|TRBJ2-4|few|17|TRBV20-1
CSAREPQTGGLKNIQYF
TGCAGTGCTAGAGAGCCGCAGACAGGGGGACTAAAAAACATTCAGTACTTC
>TRBD2|TRBJ2-1|few|18|TRBV13
CASSLNSREAGLHNEQFF
TGTGCCAGCAGCTTAAATTCTAGAGAAGCGGGACTTCACAATGAGCAGTTCTTC
>.|TRBJ1-1|.|14|TRBV15
CATSSSGENTEAFF
TGTGCCACCAGCAGTTCGGGTGAGAACACTGAAGCTTTCTTT
>TRBD1|TRBJ1-2|few|15|TRBV10-3
CANRQGSGANYGYTF
TGTGCCAACCGACAGGGTTCGGGGGCTAACTATGGCTACACCTTC
>TRBD2|TRBJ2-1|few|17|TRBV4-1
CASSQVQLAGLNNEQFF
TGCGCCAGCAGCCAAGTTCAGCTAGCGGGGTTGAACAATGAGCAGTTCTTC
>.|TRBJ1-2|.|14|TRBV5-1
CASSPEGGPYGYTF
TGCGCCAGCAGCCCGGAGGGGGGCCCCTATGGCTACACCTTC
>.|TRBJ2-3|.|14|TRBV6-4
CASSENESPDTQYF
TGTGCCAGCAGTGAGAACGAATCACCAGATACGCAGTATTTT
>.|TRBJ2-2|.|14|TRBV5-1
CASRDGAGTGELFF
TGCGCCAGCAGGGATGGGGCCGGAACCGGGGAGCTGTTTTTT
>TRBD1|TRBJ1-5|.|15|TRBV12-3/TRBV12-4
CASSDGQGANQPQHF
TGTGCCAGCAGTGACGGACAGGGGGCTAATCAGCCCCAGCATTTT
>.|TRBJ2-6|.|19|TRBV7-8
CASSLPARQELAGANVLTF
TGTGCCAGCAGCTTGCCTGCCAGACAGGAATTAGCTGGGGCCAACGTCCTGACTTTC
>.|TRBJ1-2|few|14|TRBV24-1
CATSDFDRSYGYTF
TGTGCCACCAGTGATTTCGACAGGAGCTATGGCTACACCTTC
>.|TRBJ2-3|.|13|TRBV4-1
CASSPILTDTQYF
TGCGCCAGCAGTCCGATACTCACAGATACGCAGTATTTT
>.|TRBJ2-7|.|12|TRBV30
CAWSTGYYEQYF
TGTGCCTGGAGTACAGGTTACTACGAGCAGTACTTC
>TRBD2|TRBJ2-3|few|17|TRBV24-1
CATSDAFGGAGVDTQYF
TGTGCCACCAGTGATGCGTTCGGGGGGGCCGGAGTAGATACGCAGTATTTT
>.|TRBJ2-7|few|18|TRBV4-3
CASSQVAQVTPRPYEQYF
TGCGCCAGCAGCCAAGTGGCTCAAGTAACCCCTCGCCCGTACGAGCAGTACTTC
>.|TRBJ1-5|.|14|TRBV27
CASSRGGSNQPQHF
TGTGCCAGCAGCCGGGGGGGGAGCAATCAGCCCCAGCATTTT
>.|TRBJ1-1|.|12|TRBV12-3/TRBV12-4
CASSFSRAGAFF
TGTGCCAGCAGTTTCAGCCGCGCTGGGGCTTTCTTT
>TRBD1|TRBJ2-3|few|16|TRBV5-1
CASSLGQGANTDTQYF
TGCGCCAGCAGCTTGGGGCAGGGGGCCAACACAGATACGCAGTATTTT
>.|TRBJ2-5|.|14|TRBV4-3
CASSQDPALETQYF
TGCGCCAGCAGCCAAGACCCAGCCTTGGAGACCCAGTACTTC
>.|TRBJ2-1|.|15|TRBV5-1
CASSLAELARNEQFF
TGCGCCAGCAGCTTGGCCGAACTAGCTCGGAATGAGCAGTTCTTC
>.|TRBJ2-1|few|14|TRBV5-4
CASSLELPYNEQFF
TGTGCCAGCAGCTTGGAGCTTCCCTACAATGAGCAGTTCTTC
>TRBD2|TRBJ2-2|few|17|TRBV7-9
CASGGLAGEGDTGELFF
TGTGCCAGCGGTGGACTAGCGGGGGAAGGGGACACCGGGGAGCTGTTTTTT
>TRBD2|TRBJ2-7|many|16|TRBV28
CASSTFSGRTLAEQYF
TGTGCCAGCAGTACATTTAGCGGGAGAACCCTGGCCGAGCAGTACTTC
>.|TRBJ2-4|few|15|TRBV2
CASNRDGQAKNIQYF
TGTGCCAGCAATAGGGACGGTCAAGCCAAAAACATTCAGTACTTC
>.|TRBJ2-3|few|14|TRBV20-1
CSATPQGWTDTQYF
TGCAGTGCTACCCCCCAGGGTTGGACAGATACGCAGTATTTT
>TRBD1|TRBJ2-1|many|16|TRBV9
CASSVAPGTGLSEQFF
TGTGCCAGCAGCGTAGCCCCGGGGACAGGGTTAAGTGAGCAGTTCTTC